The subject of this entry is one T cell receptor beta chain. The antigen is unknown. Assays captured about 10^5 TCR templates per sample. Generated by immunoSEQ multiplex PCR, the TCRdb table keeps only in-frame clones and is missing some. The sample shows about 97,000 clones, 80% to 95% of them seen only once. Germline assignment: CDR1 GTSNPN and CDR2 SVGIG (reference sequence). J was trimmed by 11 bases and V by 1 base; bases with no gene match: 6. This CDR3 spans 13 amino acids. This record comes from a study of siplizumab effects on memory and regulatory T cells. Study observations and caveats: Alloreactive sequences from unstimulated CD4+ memory cells fell significantly with siplizumab. Major contributors to the alloresponse seemed to be naive T cells, which also appeared more diverse than memory cells.

What was sequenced was non-Treg CD4+ T cells sorted from blood. The origin of this receptor is a human donor in good health. The gene calls are TRBV30 and TRBJ1-5; TRBD1 agrees at 9 bases. CDR3 nucleotide sequence: TGTGCCTGGAGTGCACAGGGGGCCGGGTCCCAGCATTTT. It yields the protein CAWSAQGAGSQHF.